Below, one TCR beta chain is given with its context. Treatment reported: oral pan-JAK inhibitor, 5-10 mg twice daily. The germline V gene encodes CDR1 GTSNPN and CDR2 SVGIG (reference sequence). CDR3 length: 15 residues. V was trimmed by 1 base and J by 0 bases, leaving 9 bases between them. Reverse transcribed after extraction, RNA yielded cDNA as the sequencing template. Data came from immunoSEQ multiplex PCR; TCRdb stores just in-frame clones and leaves some out. Here the sample spans about 250,000 clones, 60% being singletons. This entry belongs to a study of CD8+ T cells in alopecia areata. The overall study: For the treated group, dosing was oral tofacitinib at 5 to 10 mg twice daily.

The sequence came from a human donor with alopecia areata. The V call is TRBV30, the J call TRBJ1-4, with no clear D. This specimen was CD4+ T cells sorted from blood, taken between weeks 51 and 52, from a patient treated with tofacitinib. This CDR3 reads CAWSGRPATNEKLFF. DNA of the CDR3: TGTGCCTGGAGTGGCCGGCCCGCAACTAATGAAAAACTGTTTTTT.